The 3 T cell receptor beta chains below come from one sample, sequenced in a study of T cell changes during pregnancy in multiple sclerosis. Sequencing used immunoSEQ multiplex PCR; TCRdb keeps in-frame clones, though not all of them. The profile shows about 61,000 clones, roughly 90% of them singletons. Sequenced here: peripheral blood, sampled in the first trimester of pregnancy. These TCRs come from a female donor in good health, enrolled as a control in a pregnancy study.

This clone has a single count. The chain combines TRBV5-1 with TRBJ1-1; maybe TRBD1 (6 bases). This CDR3 spans 17 amino acids. Germline CDR1 and CDR2: SGHRS and YFSETQ. The V gene lost 0 bases and the J gene lost 1 base, with 16 bases spanning the gap. The DNA of the CDR3 is TGCGCCAGCAGCTTGGCCCCCATGGGGGGGGCGAACACTGAAGCTTTCTTT. It encodes CASSLAPMGGANTEAFF.

This chain connects TRBV4-1 to TRBJ2-3, with 9 bases fitting TRBD1. J gave up 0 bases and V 4 bases, and 14 bases lay outside the gene matches. This CDR3 region has 19 residues. CDR1 MGHRA and CDR2 YSYEKL come from the germline V gene. The CDR3 spells CASSRLGSGQGYSTDTQYF. CDR3 in DNA: TGCGCCAGCAGCCGCTTGGGGTCGGGACAGGGATATAGCACAGATACGCAGTATTTT.

The chain is built from TRBV7-9 and TRBJ2-5, with a weak D call TRBD2 (6 bases). The V gene lost 2 bases and the J gene lost 0 bases, with 13 bases spanning the gap. CDR3 length: 16 residues. From germline, CDR1 is SEHNR and CDR2 FQNEAQ (reference sequence). DNA for the CDR3: TGTGCCAGCAGCTTAAGTCGCGGGGCGTACCAAGAGACCCAGTACTTC. Its translation: CASSLSRGAYQETQYF. The full variable domain, completed using reference TRBV7-9 and TRBJ2-5, is DTGVSQNPRHKITKRGQNVTFRCDPISEHNRLYWYRQTLGQGPEFLTYFQNEAQLEKSRLLSDRFSAERPKGSFSTLEIQRTEQGDSAMYLCASSLSRGAYQETQYFGPGTRLLVL.